These 17 T cell receptor beta chains share one sample of origin, sequenced in a study of blood T cell repertoires in COVID-19. Profiling relied on immunoSEQ multiplex PCR, and the TCRdb table lists in-frame clones only, not all of them. Here the sample spans about 58,000 clones, about 88% being singletons. The sequenced sample consisted of peripheral blood. The receptors originated from a woman in her 70s with active COVID-19.

The V call is TRBV7-8, the J call TRBJ2-6, with D possibly matching TRBD2 (6 bases). The CDR3 is made up of 18 amino acids. V lost 5 bases and J 4 bases, leaving 21 bases between the germline ends. Germline assignment: CDR1 SGHVS and CDR2 FQNEAQ. CDR3 loop: CASSLGLTPSPGANVLTF. CDR3 DNA: TGTGCCAGCAGCCTGGGACTGACCCCGTCGCCCGGGGCCAACGTCCTGACTTTC.

V is TRBV6-2 or TRBV6-3 and J is TRBJ2-1, with TRBD2 identical over 16 bases. V trimming: 3 bases; J trimming: 5 bases; junction bases outside the gene matches: 10. The CDR3 loop spans 19 amino acids. Germline CDR1 is MNHEY and CDR2 is SVGEGT. The CDR3 nucleotides read TGTGCCAGCAGTTATGACGGGACTAGCGGGAGGGCGAGAGACAATGAGCAGTTCTTC. Protein product: CASSYDGTSGRARDNEQFF.

The chain has TRBV5-1 and TRBJ1-3; tentative D call: TRBD1 (5 bases). CDR1 and CDR2 from the germline V gene are SGHRS and YFSETQ. V was trimmed by 5 bases and J by 1 base, leaving 13 bases between them. This CDR3 is 15 amino acids long. CDR3 DNA sequence: TGCGCCAGCAGTTCTGAAGGGGTGTCTGGAAACACCATATATTTT. It is translated as CASSSEGVSGNTIYF.

V and J are TRBV27 and TRBJ2-1, with 9 bases that match TRBD1. In germline, CDR1 is MNHEY, CDR2 SMNVEV (reference sequence). Trimming removed 6 bases from V and 6 bases from J; junction bases left unmatched: 9. The CDR3 is made up of 15 amino acids. The CDR3 bases are TGTGCCAGCAGCTATACCGGGACAGGGCTCAATGAGCAGTTCTTC. Residues: CASSYTGTGLNEQFF.

Regarding this clone: One junction end does not reproduce the germline sequence, and a read error may be involved. This chain connects TRBV15 to TRBJ1-2, with 7 bases identical to TRBD1. This CDR3 region has 11 residues. Per germline, CDR1 LNHNV and CDR2 YYDKDF (reference sequence). CDR3 coding DNA: TGTGCCACTCTACAGGGGTCTTGGGTGTTCTTC. Encoded protein: CATLQGSWVFF.

The chain is built from TRBV19 and TRBJ1-1; D is unresolved. V was cut by 7 bases and J by 5 bases, with 14 bases left in between. The CDR3 loop spans 13 amino acids. Per germline, CDR1 LNHDA and CDR2 SQIVND (reference sequence). CDR3 amino acids: CASTTGGKTEAFF. The DNA for the CDR3 is TGTGCCAGTACCACGGGCGGGAAAACTGAAGCTTTCTTT.

The rearrangement joins TRBV5-1 to TRBJ2-1; 9 nucleotides line up with TRBD2. CDR1 is SGHRS, CDR2 YFSETQ, per germline. V shed 0 bases, J shed 6 bases, and the junction held 10 bases outside the gene matches. This CDR3 comprises 17 residues. The CDR3 region has the DNA TGCGCCAGCAGCTTGGCCCCGGTAGCGGGAGCGGTCAATGAGCAGTTCTTC. Protein sequence: CASSLAPVAGAVNEQFF.

The chain joins TRBV7-2 to TRBJ2-7; D might be TRBD2 (5 bases). CDR1 and CDR2 from the germline V gene are SGHTA and FQGNSA. CDR3 length equals 15 residues. Trimming cost V 2 bases and J 3 bases, with 14 bases left between them. The chain's CDR3 is CASSLMTGRDYEQYF. CDR3 coding DNA: TGTGCCAGCAGCTTAATGACGGGAAGGGACTACGAGCAGTACTTC.

This chain uses TRBV5-1 with TRBJ1-2, with D possibly being TRBD1 (6 bases). CDR3 length: 18 residues. Trimming took off 4 bases at V and 3 bases at J, with 25 bases between the two ends. The germline V gene has CDR1 SGHRS and CDR2 YFSETQ. CDR3 sequence (DNA): TGCGCCAGCAGCCCCCGAGCCGCGGGGGGGGCTATAGACTATGGCTACACCTTC. As protein: CASSPRAAGGAIDYGYTF.

DNA of the CDR3: TGTGCCGAAGGGACAGGTCTCTACGAGCAGTACTTC. Protein product: CAEGTGLYEQYF. V and J are TRBV2 and TRBJ2-7, with 8 bases identical to TRBD1. Germline V gene sequence: CDR1 SNHLY, CDR2 FYNNEI. V dropped 11 bases and J dropped 3; count of bases not matched to a gene: 6. The CDR3 length is 12 residues.

The chain recombines TRBV2 with TRBJ2-1, with TRBD1 matching over 10 bases. This CDR3 has 14 residues. Germline V gene lookup returns CDR1 SNHLY and CDR2 FYNNEI. The V segment lost 6 bases and the J segment 5 bases; nucleotides outside the gene matches: 4. Here the CDR3 reads CASSRQGADNEQFF. CDR3 DNA: TGTGCCAGCAGCCGACAGGGGGCTGACAATGAGCAGTTCTTC.

This clone was recorded a few times. V and J are TRBV7-3 and TRBJ2-1, with TRBD2 identical over 8 bases. The CDR3 extends over 14 amino acids. V lost 4 bases, J lost 3 bases, and 2 bases stayed unmatched. Germline V gene lookup returns CDR1 SGHTA and CDR2 FQGTGA. CDR3 protein: CASSWGTSYNEQFF. CDR3 in DNA: TGTGCCAGCAGCTGGGGGACTAGCTACAATGAGCAGTTCTTC. The variable domain in full, with the rest retrieved from reference TRBV7-3 and TRBJ2-1, is GAGVSQTPSNKVTEKGKYVELRCDPISGHTALYWYRQSLGQGPEFLIYFQGTGAADDSGLPNDRFFAVRPEGSVSTLKIQRTERGDSAVYLCASSWGTSYNEQFFGPGTRLTVL.

The J gene is TRBJ1-1, the V gene TRBV6-5; D perhaps matches TRBD1 (6 bases). V was trimmed by 6 bases and J by 7 bases, leaving 15 bases between them. The CDR3 covers 13 residues. The germline V gene has CDR1 MNHEY and CDR2 SVGAGI. CDR3 loop: CASSLGGGLEAFF. The CDR3 DNA follows: TGTGCCAGCAGCCTAGGGGGTGGGCTTGAAGCTTTCTTT.

This sequence joins TRBV11-2 and TRBJ1-1, with a tentative D call TRBD1 (6 bases). Trimming left V 8 bases short and J 4 bases short, with 17 bases between. This CDR3 is 14 amino acids long. Germline CDR1 SGHAT, CDR2 FQNNGV. CDR3 in DNA: TGTGCCAGCCAAGTAGACCAGGGGCCCACTGAAGCTTTCTTT. This gives the protein CASQVDQGPTEAFF.

The chain employs TRBV18 and TRBJ1-5; D is perhaps TRBD1 (6 bases). The germline CDR1 and CDR2 sequences are KGHSH and LQKENI. This CDR3 region has 13 residues. V was shortened by 3 bases and J by 11 bases, with 14 bases between the two germline ends. CDR3 loop: CASSPPNREAQHF. The CDR3 nucleotides read TGTGCCAGCTCACCTCCCAACAGGGAAGCCCAGCATTTT. The full variable domain, its missing parts supplied by reference TRBV18 and TRBJ1-5, is NAGVMQNPRHLVRRRGQEARLRCSPMKGHSHVYWYRQLPEEGLKFMVYLQKENIIDESGMPKERFSAEFPKEGPSILRIQQVVRGDSAAYFCASSPPNREAQHFGDGTRLSIL.

V and J are TRBV2 and TRBJ2-7; 8 nucleotides agree with TRBD1. The CDR3 consists of 15 residues. The V gene's germline CDR1 is SNHLY and CDR2 FYNNEI. Germline trimming cut 7 bases from V and 2 bases from J; bases unmatched to any gene: 10. The CDR3 loop reads CASNLPGQEAYEQYF. The CDR3, as DNA: TGTGCCAGCAATCTCCCGGGACAGGAAGCCTACGAGCAGTACTTC. Filled out from reference TRBV2 and TRBJ2-7, the complete variable domain reads EPEVTQTPSHQVTQMGQEVILRCVPISNHLYFYWYRQILGQKVEFLVSFYNNEISEKSEIFDDQFSVERPDGSNFTLKIRSTKLEDSAMYFCASNLPGQEAYEQYFGPGTRLTVT.

The chain combines TRBV5-6 with TRBJ2-1, with TRBD2 matching over 9 bases. The CDR3 loop spans 15 amino acids. With 4 bases clipped from V and 7 bases from J, the junction kept 9 bases outside the gene matches. Germline V gene sequence: CDR1 SGHDT, CDR2 YYEEEE. CDR3 DNA sequence: TGTGCCAGCAGCCCATTAGCGGGAGACGGGAATGAGCAGTTCTTC. Its translation is CASSPLAGDGNEQFF. The complete variable domain, with remaining parts taken from reference TRBV5-6 and TRBJ2-1, reads DAGVTQSPTHLIKTRGQQVTLRCSPKSGHDTVSWYQQALGQGPQFIFQYYEEEERQRGNFPDRFSGHQFPNYSSELNVNALLLGDSALYLCASSPLAGDGNEQFFGPGTRLTVL.